These T cell receptor beta chains were read from a single sample in a study of cytomegalovirus exposure and HLA in healthy donors. Profiled with immunoSEQ multiplex PCR; TCRdb holds only in-frame clones, not every one. Of some 120,000 clones listed, roughly 84% are singletons. Sequencing was done on a sample of PBMCs. All receptors come from a woman aged 25-40 years in good health and CMV-seronegative. The CDR3 runs from the conserved cysteine through the conserved F or W. D genes are given only for firm matches. The size of a clone is reported for some rows only, either as once, few or many, or as a class for expanded clones.

v_gene,abundance,d_gene,j_gene,CDR3aa,CDR3nt
TRBV5-8,-,-,TRBJ2-7,CASSLEVGRTYEQYF,TGTGCCAGCAGCTTGGAAGTGGGGAGAACCTACGAGCAGTACTTC
TRBV7-2,-,TRBD1,TRBJ1-1,CASSVDTGDTEAFF,TGTGCCAGCAGCGTCGACACAGGGGACACTGAAGCTTTCTTT
TRBV6-4,few,TRBD2,TRBJ2-3,CASSDGAGGDTDTQYF,TGTGCCAGCAGTGACGGAGCGGGGGGGGACACAGATACGCAGTATTTT
TRBV7-2,-,-,TRBJ2-2,CASSLEGGANTGELFF,TGTGCCAGCAGCTTAGAAGGGGGAGCGAACACCGGGGAGCTGTTTTTT
TRBV29-1,-,TRBD1,TRBJ2-7,CSARGQAIYEQYF,TGCAGCGCCAGGGGACAGGCAATCTACGAGCAGTACTTC
TRBV5-4,-,-,TRBJ1-1,CASSFDRYEAFF,TGTGCCAGCAGCTTTGACAGGTATGAAGCTTTCTTT
TRBV4-2,-,TRBD1,TRBJ1-2,CASSQDGRGRGGYTF,TGTGCCAGCAGCCAAGACGGCAGGGGGCGGGGAGGCTACACCTTC
TRBV5-1,-,-,TRBJ2-7,CASSFEDSEQYF,TGCGCCAGCAGTTTTGAGGACAGCGAGCAGTACTTC
TRBV7-9,-,-,TRBJ1-6,CASSFTQGNSPLHF,TGTGCCAGCAGCTTTACCCAGGGGAATTCACCCCTCCACTTT
TRBV7-9,-,TRBD1,TRBJ2-7,CASSVQGAKPEQYF,TGTGCCAGCAGCGTACAGGGGGCCAAGCCCGAGCAGTACTTC
TRBV30,once,TRBD1,TRBJ1-2,CAWSQGAKGYTF,TGTGCCTGGTCACAGGGGGCGAAGGGCTACACCTTC
TRBV11-3,-,-,TRBJ2-7,CASSWGREQYF,TGTGCCAGCAGCTGGGGCAGGGAGCAGTACTTC
TRBV18,once,-,TRBJ2-5,CASSPQETQYF,TGTGCCAGCTCACCGCAGGAGACCCAGTACTTC
TRBV5-1,-,TRBD1,TRBJ1-2,CASSFEIGGSNYGYTF,TGCGCCAGCAGCTTCGAAATAGGGGGCTCGAACTATGGCTACACCTTC
TRBV4-1,-,-,TRBJ1-6,CASSQDRNSPLHF,TGCGCCAGCAGCCAAGACAGAAATTCACCCCTCCACTTT
TRBV19,-,TRBD1,TRBJ1-2,CASIRTGDLIYGYTF,TGTGCCAGTATTAGGACAGGGGATCTCATCTATGGCTACACCTTC
TRBV4-2,once,-,TRBJ2-2,CASSQPTGELFF,TGTGCCAGCAGCCAACCTACCGGGGAGCTGTTTTTT
TRBV11-3,-,TRBD2,TRBJ2-7,CASSPGGGSSYEQYF,TGTGCCAGCAGCCCTGGGGGGGGGAGCTCCTACGAGCAGTACTTC
TRBV5-1,-,TRBD1,TRBJ1-2,CASSLEGTGKYGYTF,TGCGCCAGCAGCTTGGAAGGGACAGGGAAGTATGGCTACACCTTC
TRBV4-1,-,-,TRBJ1-2,CASSQEGLDGYTF,TGCGCCAGCAGCCAAGAGGGGCTGGATGGCTACACCTTC
TRBV13,-,TRBD1,TRBJ2-2,CASSSDTGTGGGELFF,TGTGCCAGCAGCTCAGATACCGGGACAGGGGGCGGGGAGCTGTTTTTT
TRBV10-3,-,-,TRBJ1-2,CAISESRGNYGYTF,TGTGCCATCAGTGAGTCGCGGGGGAACTATGGCTACACCTTC